Given below is one T cell receptor (beta chain) in context. Using immunoSEQ multiplex PCR, the repertoire was profiled, and TCRdb retains in-frame clones only, with some absent. Altogether over 2 million clones are present, 90% to 95% being singletons, with the ten largest covering more than 0.1%. V was cut by 2 bases and J by 3 bases, with 14 bases left in between. Germline loops: CDR1 LGHNA, CDR2 YSLEER. The CDR3 runs to 15 residues. This sample was included in a study of shared clonotypes between healthy human individuals. The rearrangement uses TRBV4-3 and TRBJ2-7, with D unresolved. The TCR originated in a man between 18 and 35 years old in good health. Input material: naive CD4+ T cells sorted from blood. Subset given: CD45RA+ positively selected. CDR3 region: CASSQYDKDYYEQYF. CDR3 coding DNA: TGCGCCAGCAGCCAATATGATAAAGATTACTACGAGCAGTACTTC.